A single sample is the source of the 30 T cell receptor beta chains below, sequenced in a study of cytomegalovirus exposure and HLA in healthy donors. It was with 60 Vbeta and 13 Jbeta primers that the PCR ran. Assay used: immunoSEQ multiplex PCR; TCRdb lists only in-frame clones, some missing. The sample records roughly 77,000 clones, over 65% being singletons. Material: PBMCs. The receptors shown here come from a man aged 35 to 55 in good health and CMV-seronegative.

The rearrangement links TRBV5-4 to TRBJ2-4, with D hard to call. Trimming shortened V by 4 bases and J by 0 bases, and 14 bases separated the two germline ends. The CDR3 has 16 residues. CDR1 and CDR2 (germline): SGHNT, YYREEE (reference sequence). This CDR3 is CASSQTITGAKNIQYF. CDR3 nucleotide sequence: TGTGCCAGCAGCCAAACAATTACGGGAGCCAAAAACATTCAGTACTTC.

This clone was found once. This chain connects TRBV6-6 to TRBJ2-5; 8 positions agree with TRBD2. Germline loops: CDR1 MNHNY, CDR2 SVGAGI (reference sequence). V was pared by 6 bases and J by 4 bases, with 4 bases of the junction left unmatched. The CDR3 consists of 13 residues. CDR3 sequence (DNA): TGTGCCAGCAGGAATAGCGGGATAGAGACCCAGTACTTC. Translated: CASRNSGIETQYF.

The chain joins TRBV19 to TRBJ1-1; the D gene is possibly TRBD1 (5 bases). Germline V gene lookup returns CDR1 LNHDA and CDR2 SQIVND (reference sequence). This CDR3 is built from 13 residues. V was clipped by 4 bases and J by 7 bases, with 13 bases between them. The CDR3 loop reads CASSTRQLLEAFF. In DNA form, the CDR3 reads TGTGCCAGTAGTACCCGACAGTTACTTGAAGCTTTCTTT.

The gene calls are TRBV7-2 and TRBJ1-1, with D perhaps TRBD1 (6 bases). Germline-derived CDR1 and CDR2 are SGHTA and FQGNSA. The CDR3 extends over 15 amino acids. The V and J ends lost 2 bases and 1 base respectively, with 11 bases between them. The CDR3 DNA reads TGTGCCAGCAGCTTATACAGGGCTACGAACACTGAAGCTTTCTTT. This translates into CASSLYRATNTEAFF. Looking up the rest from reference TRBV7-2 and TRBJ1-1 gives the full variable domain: GAGVSQSPSNKVTEKGKDVELRCDPISGHTALYWYRQSLGQGLEFLIYFQGNSAPDKSGLPSDRFSAERTGGSVSTLTIQRTQQEDSAVYLCASSLYRATNTEAFFGQGTRLTVV.

The CDR3 here is CASSSSRVNYGYTF. The CDR3 DNA sequence: TGTGCCAGCAGTTCTTCCCGGGTTAACTATGGCTACACCTTC. The gene calls are TRBV28 and TRBJ1-2; no clear D. CDR3 length: 14 residues. The germline CDR1 and CDR2 sequences are MDHEN and SYDVKM. V was cut by 4 bases and J by 1 base, with 10 bases left in between.

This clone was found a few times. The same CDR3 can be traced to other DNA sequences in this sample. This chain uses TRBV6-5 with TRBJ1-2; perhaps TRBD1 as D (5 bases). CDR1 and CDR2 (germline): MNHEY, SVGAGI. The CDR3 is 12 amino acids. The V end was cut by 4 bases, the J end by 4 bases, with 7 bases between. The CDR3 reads CASSLDSYGYTF. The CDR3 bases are TGTGCCAGCAGTTTAGACAGCTATGGCTACACCTTC.

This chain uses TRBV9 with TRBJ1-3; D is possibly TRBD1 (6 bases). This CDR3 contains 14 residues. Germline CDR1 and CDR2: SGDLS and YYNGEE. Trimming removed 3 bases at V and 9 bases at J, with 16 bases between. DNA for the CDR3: TGTGCCAGCAGCGGACAGGTTGGCCGGGGCACCATATATTTT. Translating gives CASSGQVGRGTIYF.

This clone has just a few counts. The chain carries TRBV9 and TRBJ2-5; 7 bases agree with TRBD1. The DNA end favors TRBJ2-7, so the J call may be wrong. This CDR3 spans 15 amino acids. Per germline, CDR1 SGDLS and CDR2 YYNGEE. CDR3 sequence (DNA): TGTGCCAGCAGCGTATCATTGCAGGGGGCCTACGAGCAGTACTTC. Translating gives CASSVSLQGAYEQYF.

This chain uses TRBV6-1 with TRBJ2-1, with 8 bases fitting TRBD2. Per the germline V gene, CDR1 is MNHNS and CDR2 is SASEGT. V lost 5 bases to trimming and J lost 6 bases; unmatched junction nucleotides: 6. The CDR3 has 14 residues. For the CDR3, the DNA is TGTGCCAGCAGTAACGGGAGGGCCAGCAATGAGCAGTTCTTC. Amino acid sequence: CASSNGRASNEQFF.

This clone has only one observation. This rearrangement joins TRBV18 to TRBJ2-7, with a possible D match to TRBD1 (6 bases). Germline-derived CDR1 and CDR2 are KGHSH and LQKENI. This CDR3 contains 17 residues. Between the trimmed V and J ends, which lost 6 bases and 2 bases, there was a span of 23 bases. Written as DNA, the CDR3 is TGTGCCAGCTCGCCTAAATTAGGGACAAAAAATCCCTACGAGCAGTACTTC. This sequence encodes CASSPKLGTKNPYEQYF.

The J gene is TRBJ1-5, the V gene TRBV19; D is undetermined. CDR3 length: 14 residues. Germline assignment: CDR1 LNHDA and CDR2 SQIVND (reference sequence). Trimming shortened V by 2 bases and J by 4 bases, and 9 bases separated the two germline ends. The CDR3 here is CASSINIRNQPQHF. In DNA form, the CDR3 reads TGTGCCAGTAGTATAAATATTCGGAATCAGCCCCAGCATTTT.

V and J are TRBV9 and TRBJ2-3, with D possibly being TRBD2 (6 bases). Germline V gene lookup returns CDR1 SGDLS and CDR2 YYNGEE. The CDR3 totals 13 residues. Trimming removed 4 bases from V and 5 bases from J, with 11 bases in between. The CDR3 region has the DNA TGTGCCAGCAGCATCCAAGCGGGAGATACGCAGTATTTT. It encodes CASSIQAGDTQYF.

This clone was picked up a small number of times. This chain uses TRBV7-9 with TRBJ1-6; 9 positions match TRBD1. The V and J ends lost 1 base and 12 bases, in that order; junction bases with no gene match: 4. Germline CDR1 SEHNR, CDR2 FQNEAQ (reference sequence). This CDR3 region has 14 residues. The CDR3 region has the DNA TGTGCCAGCAGCTTAGGGGACAGGGTTCAACCCCTCCACTTT. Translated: CASSLGDRVQPLHF.

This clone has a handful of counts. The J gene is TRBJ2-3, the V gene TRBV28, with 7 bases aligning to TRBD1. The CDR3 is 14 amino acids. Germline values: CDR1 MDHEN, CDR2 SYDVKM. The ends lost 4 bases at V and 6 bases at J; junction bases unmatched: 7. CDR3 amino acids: CASSSTGHADTQYF. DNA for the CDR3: TGTGCCAGCAGTTCGACAGGGCACGCGGATACGCAGTATTTT.

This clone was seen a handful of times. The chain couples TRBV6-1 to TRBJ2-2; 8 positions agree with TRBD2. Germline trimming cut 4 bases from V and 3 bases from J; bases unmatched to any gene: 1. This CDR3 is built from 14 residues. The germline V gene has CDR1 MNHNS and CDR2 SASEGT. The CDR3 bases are TGTGCCAGCAGTGTTAGCGGGGACACCGGGGAGCTGTTTTTT. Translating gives CASSVSGDTGELFF.

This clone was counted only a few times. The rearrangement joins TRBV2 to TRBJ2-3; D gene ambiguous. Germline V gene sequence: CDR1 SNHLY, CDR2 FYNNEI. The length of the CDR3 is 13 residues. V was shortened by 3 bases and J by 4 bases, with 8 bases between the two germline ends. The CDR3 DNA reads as TGTGCCAGCAGTGAGTATCGTCCAGATACGCAGTATTTT. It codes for CASSEYRPDTQYF.

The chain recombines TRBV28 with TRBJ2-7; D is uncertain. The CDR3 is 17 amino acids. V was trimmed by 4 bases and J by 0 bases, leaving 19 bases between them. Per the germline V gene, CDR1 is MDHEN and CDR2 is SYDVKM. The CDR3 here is CASSSPGSRASSYEQYF. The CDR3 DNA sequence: TGTGCCAGCAGTTCCCCGGGTAGCCGTGCGAGCTCCTACGAGCAGTACTTC.

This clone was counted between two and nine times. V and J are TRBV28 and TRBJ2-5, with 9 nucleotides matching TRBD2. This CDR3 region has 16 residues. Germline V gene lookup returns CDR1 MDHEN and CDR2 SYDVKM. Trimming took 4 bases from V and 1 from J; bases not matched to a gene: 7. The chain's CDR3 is CASSSSDSGGQETQYF. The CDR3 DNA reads TGTGCCAGCAGTTCCTCCGATAGCGGGGGCCAAGAGACCCAGTACTTC.

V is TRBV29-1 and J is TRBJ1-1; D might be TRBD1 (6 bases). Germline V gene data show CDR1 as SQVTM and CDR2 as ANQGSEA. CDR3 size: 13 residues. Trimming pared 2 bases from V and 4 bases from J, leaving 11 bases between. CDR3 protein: CSVESGRGTEAFF. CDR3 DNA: TGCAGCGTTGAATCGGGCAGGGGCACTGAAGCTTTCTTT.

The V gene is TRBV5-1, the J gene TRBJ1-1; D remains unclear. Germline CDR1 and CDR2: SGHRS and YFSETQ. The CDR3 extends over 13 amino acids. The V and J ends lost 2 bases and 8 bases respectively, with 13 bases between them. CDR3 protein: CASSLEGPSEAFF. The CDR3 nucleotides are TGCGCCAGCAGCTTAGAGGGCCCCTCCGAAGCTTTCTTT.

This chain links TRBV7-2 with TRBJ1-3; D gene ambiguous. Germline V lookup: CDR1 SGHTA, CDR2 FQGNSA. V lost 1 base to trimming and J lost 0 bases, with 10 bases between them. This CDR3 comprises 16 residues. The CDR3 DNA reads TGTGCCAGCAGCTTAGAGAGGGCCCGCTCTGGAAACACCATATATTTT. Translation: CASSLERARSGNTIYF.

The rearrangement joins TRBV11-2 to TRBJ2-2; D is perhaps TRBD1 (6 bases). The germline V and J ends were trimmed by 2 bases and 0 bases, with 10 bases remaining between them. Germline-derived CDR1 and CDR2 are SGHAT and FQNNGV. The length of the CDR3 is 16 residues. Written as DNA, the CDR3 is TGTGCCAGCAGCTTACGGACAGTTACGAACACCGGGGAGCTGTTTTTT. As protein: CASSLRTVTNTGELFF.

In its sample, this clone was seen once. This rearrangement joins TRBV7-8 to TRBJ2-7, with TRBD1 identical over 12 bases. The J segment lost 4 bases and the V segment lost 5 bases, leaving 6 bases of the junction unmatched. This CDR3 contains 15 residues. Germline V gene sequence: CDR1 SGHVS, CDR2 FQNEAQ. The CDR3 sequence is CASSHPGQGAYEQYF. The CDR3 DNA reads TGTGCCAGCAGCCACCCGGGACAGGGGGCTTACGAGCAGTACTTC.

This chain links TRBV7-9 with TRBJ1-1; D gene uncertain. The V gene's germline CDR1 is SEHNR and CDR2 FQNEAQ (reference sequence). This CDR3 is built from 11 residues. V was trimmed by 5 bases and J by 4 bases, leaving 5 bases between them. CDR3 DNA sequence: TGTGCCAGCAGCCCAGTCACTGAAGCTTTCTTT. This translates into CASSPVTEAFF.

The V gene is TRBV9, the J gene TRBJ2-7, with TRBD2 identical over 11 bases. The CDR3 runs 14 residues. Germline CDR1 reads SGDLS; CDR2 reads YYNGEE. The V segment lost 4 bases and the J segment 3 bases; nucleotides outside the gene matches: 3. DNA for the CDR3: TGTGCCAGCAGCCGTGGGACTAGCGGCTACGAGCAGTACTTC. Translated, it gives CASSRGTSGYEQYF.

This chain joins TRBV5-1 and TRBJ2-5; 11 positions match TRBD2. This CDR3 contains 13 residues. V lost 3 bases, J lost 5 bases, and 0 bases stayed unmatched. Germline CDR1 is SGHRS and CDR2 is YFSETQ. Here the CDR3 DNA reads TGCGCCAGCAGCTCTAGCGGGAGGGAGACCCAGTACTTC. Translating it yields CASSSSGRETQYF.

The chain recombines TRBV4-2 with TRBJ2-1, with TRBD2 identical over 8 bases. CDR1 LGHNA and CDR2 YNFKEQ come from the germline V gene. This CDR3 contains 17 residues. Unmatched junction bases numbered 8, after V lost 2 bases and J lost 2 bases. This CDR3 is CASSQRLGSGTYNEQFF. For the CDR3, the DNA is TGTGCCAGCAGCCAAAGACTCGGTAGCGGGACCTACAATGAGCAGTTCTTC.

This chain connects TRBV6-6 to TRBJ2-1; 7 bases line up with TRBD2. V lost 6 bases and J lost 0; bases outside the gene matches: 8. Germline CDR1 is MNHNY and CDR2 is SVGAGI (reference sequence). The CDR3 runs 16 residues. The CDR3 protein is CASRRPGRSSYNEQFF. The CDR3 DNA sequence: TGTGCCAGCAGGAGACCCGGGAGGAGCTCCTACAATGAGCAGTTCTTC.

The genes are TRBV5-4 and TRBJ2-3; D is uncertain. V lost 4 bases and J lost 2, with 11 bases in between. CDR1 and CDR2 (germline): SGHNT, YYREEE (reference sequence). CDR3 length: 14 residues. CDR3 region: CASSLKRYTDTQYF. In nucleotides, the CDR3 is TGTGCCAGCAGCCTGAAGCGCTACACAGATACGCAGTATTTT. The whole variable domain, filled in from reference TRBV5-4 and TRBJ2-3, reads ETGVTQSPTHLIKTRGQQVTLRCSSQSGHNTVSWYQQALGQGPQFIFQYYREEENGRGNFPPRFSGLQFPNYSSELNVNALELDDSALYLCASSLKRYTDTQYFGPGTRLTVL.

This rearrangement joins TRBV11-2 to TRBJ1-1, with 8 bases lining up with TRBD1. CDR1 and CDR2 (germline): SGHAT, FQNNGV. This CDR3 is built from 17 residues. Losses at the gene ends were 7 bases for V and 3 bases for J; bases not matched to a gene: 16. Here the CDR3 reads CASTPYTQDRVDTEAFF. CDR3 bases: TGTGCCAGCACCCCTTACACTCAGGACAGGGTGGACACTGAAGCTTTCTTT.